What follows are 15 T cell receptor beta chains derived from one specimen sequenced in a study of early T cells in non-severe SARS-CoV-2 infection. TCRdb reprocessed the 5' RACE reads via MiXCR and lists one record per CDR3 protein. The table records about 77,000 distinct CDR3 sequences, around 8.7% of them present only once. What was sequenced was whole blood. These TCRs come from an adult who was a healthcare worker with PCR-confirmed SARS-CoV-2 infection or an uninfected control (not recorded which).

CDR3 region: CASSQAASLDIQYF. The CDR3 bases are TGTGCCAGCAGCCAAGCGGCTAGCCTGGACATTCAGTACTTC. This sequence joins TRBV3-1 and TRBJ2-4; tentative D call: TRBD2 (5 bases). Germline CDR1 is LGHDT and CDR2 is YNNKEL (reference sequence). The V gene lost 1 base and the J gene lost 8 bases, with 12 bases spanning the gap. The CDR3 covers 14 residues.

This clonotype was counted between two and nine times. CDR3 bases: TGCAGCGTTGAAACCACATGGCACCTCAACAATGAGCAGTTCTTC. This gives the protein CSVETTWHLNNEQFF. This chain uses TRBV29-1 with TRBJ2-1; no clear D gene. This CDR3 is built from 15 residues. The germline gives CDR1 SQVTM, CDR2 ANQGSEA. V was trimmed by 2 bases and J by 5 bases, leaving 16 bases between them.

This clonotype has just a few counts. The V and J genes are TRBV19 and TRBJ1-4, with unresolved D. V dropped 5 bases and J dropped 8 bases, with 21 bases sitting between them. Germline assignment: CDR1 LNHDA and CDR2 SQIVND (reference sequence). There are 16 residues in the CDR3. The CDR3 loop is CASSLPGRASKEKLFF. DNA of the CDR3: TGTGCCAGTAGTCTACCCGGGAGGGCTTCCAAGGAAAAACTGTTTTTT.

This clonotype was observed a few times. The chain couples TRBV5-1 to TRBJ2-1; D might be TRBD2 (6 bases). The CDR3 sequence is 15 residues long. Trimming shortened V by 0 bases and J by 4 bases, and 11 bases separated the two germline ends. CDR1 is SGHRS, CDR2 YFSETQ, per germline. CDR3 DNA sequence: TGCGCCAGCAGCTTGGGTAGCGGACCTTACAATGAGCAGTTCTTC. Translation: CASSLGSGPYNEQFF.

The CDR3 reads CASCEADTSYEQYF. CDR3 in DNA: TGCGCCAGCTGCGAGGCCGACACTTCCTACGAGCAGTACTTC. This sequence joins TRBV5-1 and TRBJ2-7, with D unclear. The CDR3 spans 14 residues. CDR1 and CDR2 from the germline V gene are SGHRS and YFSETQ. The V and J ends lost 7 bases and 1 base respectively, with 15 bases between them.

The chain recombines TRBV24-1 with TRBJ2-2; a possible D gene is TRBD2 (6 bases). The CDR3 has 13 residues. Trimming left V 5 bases short and J 7 bases short, with 10 bases between. Germline CDR1 KGHDR, CDR2 SFDVKD. CDR3 region: CATSGSRGGELFF. Written as DNA, the CDR3 is TGTGCCACCAGTGGCTCGCGGGGCGGGGAGCTGTTTTTT.

This clonotype was seen many times. The V gene is TRBV4-1, the J gene TRBJ2-1; TRBD2 matches 15 bases. The germline V gene encodes CDR1 MGHRA and CDR2 YSYEKL. V was clipped by 2 bases and J by 0 bases; unmatched bases: 8. The CDR3 length is 20 residues. The CDR3: CASSQLGLAGGKSSYNEQFF. The CDR3 nucleotides read TGCGCCAGCAGCCAACTAGGACTAGCGGGAGGGAAGAGCTCCTACAATGAGCAGTTCTTC.

This clonotype has more than one count but fewer than ten. This sequence joins TRBV20-1 and TRBJ2-5; D possibly corresponds to TRBD2 (6 bases). The CDR3 runs to 14 residues. Trimming pared 8 bases from V and 4 bases from J, leaving 20 bases between. CDR1 is DFQATT, CDR2 SNEGSKA, per germline (reference sequence). CDR3 DNA sequence: TGCAGTTACGGGACTGACCCGAGGGGAGAGACCCAGTACTTC. Translated, it gives CSYGTDPRGETQYF.

The chain links TRBV30 to TRBJ2-1; 7 bases agree with TRBD1. Trimming removed 8 bases from V and 10 bases from J; junction bases left unmatched: 8. The CDR3 sequence is 11 residues long. From germline, CDR1 is GTSNPN and CDR2 SVGIG (reference sequence). The CDR3 DNA is TGTGCCATGGGACAGTCCCAAGAGCAGTTCTTC. Translation: CAMGQSQEQFF.

There are many counts of this clonotype. J is TRBJ2-1 and V is TRBV5-4; D is uncertain. Germline V lookup: CDR1 SGHNT, CDR2 YYREEE (reference sequence). V gave up 0 bases and J gave up 0 bases, with 10 bases separating them. This CDR3 region has 16 residues. CDR3 protein: CASSLGYRSSYNEQFF. CDR3 coding DNA: TGTGCCAGCAGCTTGGGGTACCGGAGCTCCTACAATGAGCAGTTCTTC. Drawing the rest from reference TRBV5-4 and TRBJ2-1, the complete variable domain is ETGVTQSPTHLIKTRGQQVTLRCSSQSGHNTVSWYQQALGQGPQFIFQYYREEENGRGNFPPRFSGLQFPNYSSELNVNALELDDSALYLCASSLGYRSSYNEQFFGPGTRLTVL.

Worth noting for this clonotype: A read error may explain this, as a much larger clone is one base away. CDR3 coding DNA: TGTGCCAGCAGTTCTCCTAGCCCCATTGAGCTCTTC. This gives the protein CASSSPSPIELF. The chain employs TRBV6-4 and TRBJ2-1, with D tentatively TRBD2 (5 bases). CDR1 and CDR2 (germline): MRHNA, SNTAGT. The CDR3 is 12 residues long.

This clonotype was seen at least ten times. V and J are TRBV20-1 and TRBJ2-3; 11 bases agree with TRBD2. V trimming: 5 bases; J trimming: 0 bases; junction bases outside the gene matches: 7. The germline CDR1 and CDR2 sequences are DFQATT and SNEGSKA (reference sequence). This CDR3 spans 16 amino acids. In DNA, the CDR3 is TGCAGTGCTGCAATAATAGCGGGAGGGAGCACAGATACGCAGTATTTT. Protein: CSAAIIAGGSTDTQYF.

This clonotype was picked up a small number of times. The chain employs TRBV28 and TRBJ2-5, with a tentative D call TRBD1 (5 bases). V dropped 8 bases and J dropped 5 bases, with 18 bases sitting between them. The CDR3 length is 14 residues. Per germline, CDR1 MDHEN and CDR2 SYDVKM. CDR3 in amino acids: CASGSRSGLETQYF. In DNA, the CDR3 is TGTGCCAGCGGGTCTCGATCAGGGCTCGAGACCCAGTACTTC.

This chain connects TRBV3-1 to TRBJ1-5; possible D gene TRBD1, 5 bases. The germline V gene has CDR1 LGHDT and CDR2 YNNKEL (reference sequence). This CDR3 has 14 amino acids. V was cut by 8 bases and J by 5 bases, with 16 bases left in between. Written as DNA, the CDR3 is TGTGCCAGCTCCTCATACGCGGGGGATCAGCCCCAGCATTTT. Its protein is CASSSYAGDQPQHF.

The chain uses TRBV20-1 and TRBJ2-1; 9 bases are shared with TRBD2. This CDR3 spans 14 amino acids. The V segment lost 5 bases and the J segment 4 bases; nucleotides outside the gene matches: 6. CDR1 DFQATT and CDR2 SNEGSKA come from the germline V gene (reference sequence). Written as DNA, the CDR3 is TGCAGTGCTTGTAGCGGGAGTCGGTACAATGAGCAGTTCTTC. Its protein product is CSACSGSRYNEQFF.